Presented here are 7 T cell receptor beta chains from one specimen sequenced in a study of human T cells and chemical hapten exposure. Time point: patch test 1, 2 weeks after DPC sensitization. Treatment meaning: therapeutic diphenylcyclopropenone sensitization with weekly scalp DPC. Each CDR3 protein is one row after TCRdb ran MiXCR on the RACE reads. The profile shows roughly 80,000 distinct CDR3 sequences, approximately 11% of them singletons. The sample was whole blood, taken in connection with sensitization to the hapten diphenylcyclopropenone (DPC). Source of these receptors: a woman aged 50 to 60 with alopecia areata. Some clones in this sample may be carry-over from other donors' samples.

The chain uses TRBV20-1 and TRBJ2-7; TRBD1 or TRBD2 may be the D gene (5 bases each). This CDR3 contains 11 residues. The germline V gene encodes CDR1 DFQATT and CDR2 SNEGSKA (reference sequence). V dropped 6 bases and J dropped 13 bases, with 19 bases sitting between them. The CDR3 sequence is CSAPEGRLHYF. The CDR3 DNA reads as TGCAGTGCCCCCGAGGGACGTCTCCATTACTTC.

The CDR3 sequence is CASSFHQQGPATGELFF. DNA for the CDR3: TGTGCCAGCAGCTTCCATCAGCAGGGCCCGGCCACCGGGGAGCTGTTTTTT. The V and J genes are TRBV7-2 and TRBJ2-2, with D perhaps TRBD1 (5 bases). CDR3 length: 17 residues. In germline, CDR1 is SGHTA, CDR2 FQGNSA. The germline V and J ends were trimmed by 3 bases and 4 bases, with 18 bases remaining between them.

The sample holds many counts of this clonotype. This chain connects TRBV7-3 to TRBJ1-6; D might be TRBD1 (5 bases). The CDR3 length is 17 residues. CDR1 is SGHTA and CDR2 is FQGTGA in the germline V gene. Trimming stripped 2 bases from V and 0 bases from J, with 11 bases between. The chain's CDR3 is CASSLYGTSSYNSPLHF. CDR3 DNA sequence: TGTGCCAGCAGCTTATATGGGACCTCCTCCTATAATTCACCCCTCCACTTT.

The CDR3 protein is CASSDPTGFYYEQYF. CDR3 bases: TGTGCCAGCAGCGACCCGACAGGGTTTTACTACGAGCAGTACTTC. The chain joins TRBV11-1 to TRBJ2-7; 7 nucleotides match TRBD1. CDR3 length equals 15 residues. From germline, CDR1 is SGHAT and CDR2 FQDESV (reference sequence). V was pared by 5 bases and J by 3 bases, with 10 bases of the junction left unmatched.

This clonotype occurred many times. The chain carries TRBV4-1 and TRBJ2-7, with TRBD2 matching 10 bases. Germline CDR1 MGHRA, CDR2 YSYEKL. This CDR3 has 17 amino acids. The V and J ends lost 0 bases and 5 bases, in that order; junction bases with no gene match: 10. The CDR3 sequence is CASSQDYLAGVFHEQYF. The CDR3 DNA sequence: TGCGCCAGCAGCCAAGACTACCTAGCGGGAGTATTCCACGAGCAGTACTTC.

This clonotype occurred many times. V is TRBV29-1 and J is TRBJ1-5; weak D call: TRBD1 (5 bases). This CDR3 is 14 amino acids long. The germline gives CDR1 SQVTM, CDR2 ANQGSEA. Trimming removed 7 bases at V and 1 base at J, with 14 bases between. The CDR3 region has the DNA TGCAGCGCTACCCGAGGGGACAGCAATCAGCCCCAGCATTTT. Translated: CSATRGDSNQPQHF.

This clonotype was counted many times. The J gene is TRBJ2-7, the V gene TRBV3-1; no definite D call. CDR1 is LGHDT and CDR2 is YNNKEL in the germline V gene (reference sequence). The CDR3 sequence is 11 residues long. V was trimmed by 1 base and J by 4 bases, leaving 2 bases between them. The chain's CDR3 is CASSQGYEQYF. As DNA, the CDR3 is TGTGCCAGCAGCCAAGGATACGAGCAGTACTTC.